Listed here are 3 T cell receptor beta chains from one sample, sequenced in a study of blood T cell repertoires in COVID-19. The repertoire was sequenced with immunoSEQ multiplex PCR; TCRdb's copy has only in-frame clones and lacks some. The sample records around 170,000 clones, more than 80% being singletons. Sequences were obtained from PBMCs or T cells enriched from blood (not recorded which). These receptors were taken from a man in his forties or fifties who had recovered from COVID-19.

The chain has TRBV5-5 and TRBJ2-3; D possibly corresponds to TRBD1 (6 bases). With 1 base removed from V and 4 bases from J, the gap between germline ends came to 13 bases. This CDR3 is 15 amino acids long. CDR1 is SGHKS and CDR2 is YYEKEE in the germline V gene (reference sequence). The CDR3: CASSLQAGVADTQYF. CDR3 DNA: TGTGCCAGCAGCTTGCAGGCAGGGGTAGCAGATACGCAGTATTTT.

The genes are TRBV11-2 and TRBJ2-2, with TRBD2 as a possible D gene (6 bases). The ends were cut back, 0 bases at V and 6 bases at J, with 8 bases in the middle. Germline assignment: CDR1 SGHAT and CDR2 FQNNGV. CDR3 length: 14 residues. CDR3 amino acids: CASSLERGAGELFF. For the CDR3, the DNA is TGTGCCAGCAGCTTAGAGCGGGGCGCCGGGGAGCTGTTTTTT.

The chain uses TRBV5-1 and TRBJ1-6; D gene uncertain. This CDR3 is built from 15 residues. V was shortened by 4 bases and J by 7 bases, with 15 bases between the two germline ends. In germline, CDR1 is SGHRS, CDR2 YFSETQ. CDR3 in DNA: TGCGCCAGCAGCCTAGCCCCAACTAGGAATTCACCCCTCCACTTT. It is translated as CASSLAPTRNSPLHF.